The 14 T cell receptor beta chains given below trace back to one sample, sequenced in a study of identical twins. TCRdb re-analysed the 5' RACE reads in MiXCR, keeping a single row per CDR3 protein. Of about 570,000 distinct CDR3 sequences listed, around 9.6% are singletons. A further study also used this sample, focusing on yellow fever vaccine responses in identical twins.

Sequencing was carried out using PBMCs. These receptors all come from a woman aged 18-29 years in good health.

This clonotype was detected many times. The V gene is TRBV12-3 or TRBV12-4, the J gene TRBJ2-1; the match to TRBD2 covers 13 bases. V lost 6 bases and J lost 7; bases outside the gene matches: 3. This CDR3 spans 14 amino acids. For the CDR3, the DNA is TGTGCCAGCAGGCCGGGACTAGCGGGGAATGAGCAGTTCTTC. As protein: CASRPGLAGNEQFF.

There are a few counts of this clonotype. CDR3 sequence: CASSKRVGDEQYF. CDR3 sequence (DNA): TGTGCCAGCTCGAAGAGGGTCGGGGACGAGCAGTACTTC. The chain joins TRBV18 to TRBJ2-7, with D perhaps matching TRBD2 (5 bases). Between the trimmed V and J ends, which lost 6 bases and 5 bases, there was a span of 14 bases. CDR3 length equals 13 residues. Germline CDR1 KGHSH, CDR2 LQKENI.

This clonotype was observed a handful of times. The chain employs TRBV19 and TRBJ2-1; no definite D call. From germline, CDR1 is LNHDA and CDR2 SQIVND (reference sequence). V shed 4 bases and J shed 8 bases, with 12 bases lying between them. This CDR3 has 13 amino acids. CDR3 bases: TGTGCCAGTAGTAGAATAGGTTCAGATGAGCAGTTCTTC. This translates into CASSRIGSDEQFF.

This chain uses TRBV6-1 with TRBJ2-7; no definite D call. Per germline, CDR1 MNHNS and CDR2 SASEGT. The CDR3 consists of 15 residues. Deletions cut 3 bases from V and 3 bases from J, with 15 bases between. The CDR3 nucleotides are TGTGCCAGCAGTGAGAGTTTTGACTGGGACTACGAGCAGTACTTC. It encodes CASSESFDWDYEQYF.

This clonotype was detected only a few times. The V call is TRBV30, the J call TRBJ2-2, with D perhaps matching TRBD2 (6 bases). V gave up 8 bases and J gave up 4 bases, with 17 bases separating them. The CDR3 loop spans 14 amino acids. Germline V lookup: CDR1 GTSNPN, CDR2 SVGIG (reference sequence). DNA of the CDR3: TGTGCCCGGGTGGAGGGAGCAACCACCGGGGAGCTGTTTTTT. Amino acid sequence: CARVEGATTGELFF.

In its sample, this clonotype was seen many times. The V gene is TRBV12-3 or TRBV12-4, the J gene TRBJ2-7; possible D gene TRBD1, 5 bases. V was shortened by 5 bases and J by 3 bases, with 8 bases between the two germline ends. The CDR3 covers 12 residues. CDR3 sequence: CASSADSYEQYF. CDR3 sequence (DNA): TGTGCCAGCAGTGCCGACAGCTACGAGCAGTACTTC.

The chain recombines TRBV10-3 with TRBJ1-4, with D possibly being TRBD1 (5 bases). V gave up 8 bases and J gave up 7 bases, with 8 bases separating them. This CDR3 has 11 residues. The germline CDR1 and CDR2 sequences are ENHRY and SYGVKD. The CDR3 DNA is TGTGCCATCGGAAGGGGTGAAAAACTGTTTTTT. Translating gives CAIGRGEKLFF.

This clonotype was detected only a few times. No conserved phenylalanine or tryptophan is present at the end of the CDR3, so a read error is the likely explanation. Because the CDR3's place on the DNA is in doubt, the DNA is left out and the CDR3 is given as listed by TCRdb. This chain joins TRBV5-1 and TRBJ2-3; no DNA check was done on the table's D call, TRBD1. The CDR3 is 9 residues long, counting both termini. Germline-derived CDR1 and CDR2 are SGHRS and YFSETQ. CDR3 region: CASSVPGSI.

This chain joins TRBV25-1 and TRBJ2-5, with a tentative D call TRBD2 (5 bases). CDR3 size: 14 residues. Germline V gene sequence: CDR1 MGHDK, CDR2 SYGVNS. Between the trimmed V and J ends, which lost 6 bases and 7 bases, there was a span of 18 bases. In DNA form, the CDR3 reads TGTGCCAGCAGAAGCGAGGGCGCCGCCGGGACCCAGTACTTC. It is translated as CASRSEGAAGTQYF.

This clonotype was seen at least ten times. The J gene is TRBJ1-5, the V gene TRBV20-1; maybe TRBD1 (5 bases). Germline V gene data show CDR1 as DFQATT and CDR2 as SNEGSKA (reference sequence). V was pared by 6 bases and J by 1 base, with 13 bases between. The CDR3 is 14 amino acids. CDR3 amino acids: CSATDSRSNQPQHF. CDR3 sequence (DNA): TGCAGTGCAACAGACAGCCGGAGCAATCAGCCCCAGCATTTT.

A few counts support this clonotype. The rearrangement uses TRBV9 and TRBJ1-3, with no clear D. The CDR3 runs to 16 residues. V lost 3 bases, J lost 4 bases, and 17 bases lay in between. Germline V gene sequence: CDR1 SGDLS, CDR2 YYNGEE. The CDR3 is CASSARDNLSGNTIYF. CDR3 DNA: TGTGCCAGCAGCGCCAGAGACAACCTTTCGGGAAACACCATATATTTT.

This clonotype was seen ten or more times. The V call is TRBV29-1, the J call TRBJ2-1; D is perhaps TRBD1 (6 bases). This CDR3 spans 12 amino acids. Per germline, CDR1 SQVTM and CDR2 ANQGSEA. The CDR3 DNA follows: TGCAGATCACAGGGCCCCTACAATGAGCAGTTCTTC. It encodes CRSQGPYNEQFF.

The genes are TRBV18 and TRBJ2-2; D possibly corresponds to TRBD1 (6 bases). This CDR3 has 16 residues. CDR1 and CDR2 (germline): KGHSH, LQKENI. V lost 3 bases and J lost 4, with 15 bases in between. In nucleotides, the CDR3 is TGTGCCAGCTCACCTAGTACAGGGTGGACCACCGGGGAGCTGTTTTTT. The encoded protein is CASSPSTGWTTGELFF. The whole variable domain, remainder taken from reference TRBV18 and TRBJ2-2, is NAGVMQNPRHLVRRRGQEARLRCSPMKGHSHVYWYRQLPEEGLKFMVYLQKENIIDESGMPKERFSAEFPKEGPSILRIQQVVRGDSAAYFCASSPSTGWTTGELFFGEGSRLTVL.

This clonotype was observed a handful of times. The chain carries TRBV7-6 and TRBJ2-4; 7 bases map to TRBD1. Germline-derived CDR1 and CDR2 are SGHVS and FNYEAQ. The V gene end was trimmed by 5 bases and the J gene end by 3 bases; junction bases not matched to a gene: 10. This CDR3 has 16 amino acids. Here the CDR3 reads CASSPNAGQVKNIQYF. CDR3 coding DNA: TGTGCCAGCAGCCCCAACGCTGGACAGGTCAAAAACATTCAGTACTTC.